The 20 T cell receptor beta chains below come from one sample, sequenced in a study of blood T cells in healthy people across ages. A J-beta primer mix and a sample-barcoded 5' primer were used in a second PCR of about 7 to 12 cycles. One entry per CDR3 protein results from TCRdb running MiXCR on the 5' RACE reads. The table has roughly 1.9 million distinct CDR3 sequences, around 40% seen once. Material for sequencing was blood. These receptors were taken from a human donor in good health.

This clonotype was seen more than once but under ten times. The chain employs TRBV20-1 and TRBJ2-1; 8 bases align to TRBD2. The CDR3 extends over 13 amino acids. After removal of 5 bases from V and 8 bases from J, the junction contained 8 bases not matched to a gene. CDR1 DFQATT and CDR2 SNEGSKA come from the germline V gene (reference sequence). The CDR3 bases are TGCAGTGCTGGATCCGGGACTAGGTATGAGCAGTTCTTC. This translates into CSAGSGTRYEQFF.

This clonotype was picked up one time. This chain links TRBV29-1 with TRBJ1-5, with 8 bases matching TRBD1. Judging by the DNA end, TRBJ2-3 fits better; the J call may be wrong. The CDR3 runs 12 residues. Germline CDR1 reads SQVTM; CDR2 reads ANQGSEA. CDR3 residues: CSGGQGNQPQYF. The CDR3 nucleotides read TGCAGCGGAGGACAGGGAAATCAGCCCCAGTATTTT.

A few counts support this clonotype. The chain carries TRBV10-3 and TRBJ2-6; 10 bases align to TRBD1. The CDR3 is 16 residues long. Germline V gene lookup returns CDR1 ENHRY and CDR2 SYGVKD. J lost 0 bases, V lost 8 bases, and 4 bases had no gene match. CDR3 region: CAISGTGVSGANVLTF. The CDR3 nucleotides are TGTGCCATCTCCGGGACAGGGGTCTCTGGGGCCAACGTCCTGACTTTC.

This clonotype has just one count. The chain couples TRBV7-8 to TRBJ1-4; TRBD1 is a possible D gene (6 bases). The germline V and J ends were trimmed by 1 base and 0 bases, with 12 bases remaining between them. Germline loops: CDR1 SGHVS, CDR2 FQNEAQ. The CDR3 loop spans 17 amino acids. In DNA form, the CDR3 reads TGTGCCAGCAGCTTAGTTATTGGGACAACAACTAATGAAAAACTGTTTTTT. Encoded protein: CASSLVIGTTTNEKLFF. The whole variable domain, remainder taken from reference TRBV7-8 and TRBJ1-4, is GAGVSQSPRYKVAKRGQDVALRCDPISGHVSLFWYQQALGQGPEFLTYFQNEAQLDKSGLPSDRFFAERPEGSVSTLKIQRTQQEDSAVYLCASSLVIGTTTNEKLFFGSGTQLSVL.

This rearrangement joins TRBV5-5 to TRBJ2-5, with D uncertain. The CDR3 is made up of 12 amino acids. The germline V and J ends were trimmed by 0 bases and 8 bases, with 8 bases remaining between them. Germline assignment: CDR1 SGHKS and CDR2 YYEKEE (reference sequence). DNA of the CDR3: TGTGCCAGCAGCTTGGACTCATTCACCCAGTACTTC. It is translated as CASSLDSFTQYF.

In nucleotides, the CDR3 is TGCGCCAGCAGCCAAGAAGCGGGTACGGGGACCCAGTACTTC. Amino acids: CASSQEAGTGTQYF. The J gene is TRBJ2-5, the V gene TRBV4-3; tentatively, D is TRBD2 (6 bases). The CDR3 runs 14 residues. Trimming cost V 0 bases and J 7 bases, with 12 bases left between them. Germline V gene lookup returns CDR1 LGHNA and CDR2 YSLEER.

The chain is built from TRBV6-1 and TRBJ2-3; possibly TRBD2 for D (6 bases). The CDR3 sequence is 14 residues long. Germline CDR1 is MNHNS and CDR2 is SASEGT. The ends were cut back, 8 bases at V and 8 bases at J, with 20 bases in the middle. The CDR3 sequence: CASYPTGQEGTQYF. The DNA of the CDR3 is TGTGCCAGCTACCCTACGGGGCAGGAGGGTACGCAGTATTTT.

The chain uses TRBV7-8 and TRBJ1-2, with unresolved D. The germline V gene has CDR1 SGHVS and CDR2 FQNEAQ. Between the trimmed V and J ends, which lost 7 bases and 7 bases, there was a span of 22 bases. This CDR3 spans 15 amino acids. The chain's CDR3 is CASIPLTTPGGGYTF. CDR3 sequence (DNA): TGTGCCAGCATCCCACTGACAACCCCGGGCGGTGGCTACACCTTC.

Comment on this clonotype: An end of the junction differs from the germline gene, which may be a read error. CDR3: CASSVGDSGYEKLFF. The CDR3 DNA sequence: TGTGCCAGCAGTGTGGGGGACAGTGGATATGAAAAGCTGTTTTTT. The rearrangement links TRBV2 to TRBJ1-4, with 7 nucleotides matching TRBD1. The CDR3 runs to 15 residues. From germline, CDR1 is SNHLY and CDR2 FYNNEI.

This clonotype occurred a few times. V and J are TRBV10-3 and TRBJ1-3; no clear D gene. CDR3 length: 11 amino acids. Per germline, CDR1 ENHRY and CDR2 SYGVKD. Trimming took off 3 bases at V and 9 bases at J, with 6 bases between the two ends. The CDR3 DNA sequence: TGTGCCATCAGTGATTCGGCCACCATATATTTT. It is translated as CAISDSATIYF.

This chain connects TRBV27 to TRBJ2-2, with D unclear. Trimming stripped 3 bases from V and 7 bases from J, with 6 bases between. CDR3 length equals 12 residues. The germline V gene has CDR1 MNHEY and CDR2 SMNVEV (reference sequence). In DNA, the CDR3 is TGTGCCAGCAGTTTTGTTAACGGGGAGCTGTTTTTT. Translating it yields CASSFVNGELFF.

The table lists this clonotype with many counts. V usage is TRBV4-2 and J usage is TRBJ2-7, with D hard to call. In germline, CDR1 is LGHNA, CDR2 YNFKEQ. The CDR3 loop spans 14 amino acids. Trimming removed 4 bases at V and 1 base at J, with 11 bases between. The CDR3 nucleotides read TGTGCCAGCAGCCTATCCCGTGTTTCCTACGAGCAGTACTTC. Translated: CASSLSRVSYEQYF.

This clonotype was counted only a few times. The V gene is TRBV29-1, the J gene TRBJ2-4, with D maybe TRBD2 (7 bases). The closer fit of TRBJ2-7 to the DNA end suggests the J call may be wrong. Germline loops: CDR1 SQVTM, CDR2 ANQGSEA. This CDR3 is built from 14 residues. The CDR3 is CSVIRGGAIYEQYF. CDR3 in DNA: TGCAGCGTTATTAGGGGGGGGGCCATCTACGAGCAGTACTTC.

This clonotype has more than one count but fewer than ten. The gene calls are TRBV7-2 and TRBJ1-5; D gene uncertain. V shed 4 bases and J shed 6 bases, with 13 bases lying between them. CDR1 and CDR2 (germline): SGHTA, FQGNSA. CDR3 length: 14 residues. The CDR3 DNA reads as TGTGCCAGCAGCTCCCGGACTGGACGTCAGCCCCAGCATTTT. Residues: CASSSRTGRQPQHF.

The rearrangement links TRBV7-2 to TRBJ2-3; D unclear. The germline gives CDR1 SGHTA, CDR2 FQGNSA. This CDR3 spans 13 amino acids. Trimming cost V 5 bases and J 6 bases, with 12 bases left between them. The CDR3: CASSPVPGDTQYF. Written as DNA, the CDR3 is TGTGCCAGCAGCCCAGTACCCGGCGATACGCAGTATTTT.

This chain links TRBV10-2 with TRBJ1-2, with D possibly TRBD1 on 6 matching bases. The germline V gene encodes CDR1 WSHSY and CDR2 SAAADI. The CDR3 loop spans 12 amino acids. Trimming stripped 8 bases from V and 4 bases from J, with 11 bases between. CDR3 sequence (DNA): TGCGCCAGCGGGGGCCCTGGCTATGGCTACACCTTC. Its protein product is CASGGPGYGYTF.

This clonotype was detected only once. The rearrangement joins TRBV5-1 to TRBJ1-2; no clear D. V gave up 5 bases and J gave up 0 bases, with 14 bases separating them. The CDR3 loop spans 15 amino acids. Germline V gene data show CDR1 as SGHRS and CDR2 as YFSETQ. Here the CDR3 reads CASSVGLETNYGYTF. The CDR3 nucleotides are TGCGCCAGCAGTGTGGGATTGGAGACTAACTATGGCTACACCTTC. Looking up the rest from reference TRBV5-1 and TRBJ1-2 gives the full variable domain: KAGVTQTPRYLIKTRGQQVTLSCSPISGHRSVSWYQQTPGQGLQFLFEYFSETQRNKGNFPGRFSGRQFSNSRSEMNVSTLELGDSALYLCASSVGLETNYGYTFGSGTRLTVV.

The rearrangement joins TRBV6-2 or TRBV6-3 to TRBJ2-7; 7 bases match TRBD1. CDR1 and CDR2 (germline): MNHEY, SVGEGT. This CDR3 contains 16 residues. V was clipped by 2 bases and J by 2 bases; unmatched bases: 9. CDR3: CASSYLRTGNTYEQYF. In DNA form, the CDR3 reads TGTGCCAGCAGTTACCTGCGGACAGGTAACACCTACGAGCAGTACTTC.

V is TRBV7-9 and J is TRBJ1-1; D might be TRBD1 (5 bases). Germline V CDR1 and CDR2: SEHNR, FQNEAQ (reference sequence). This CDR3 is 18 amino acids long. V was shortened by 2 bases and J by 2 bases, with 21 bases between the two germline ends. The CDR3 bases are TGTGCCAGCAGCTTAAGGGGAGTACCACTGAGCCGTAACACTGAAGCTTTCTTT. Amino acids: CASSLRGVPLSRNTEAFF.

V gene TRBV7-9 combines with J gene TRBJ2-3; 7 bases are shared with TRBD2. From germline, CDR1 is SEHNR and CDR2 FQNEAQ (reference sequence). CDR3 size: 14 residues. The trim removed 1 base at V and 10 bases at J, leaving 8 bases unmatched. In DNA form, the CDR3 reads TGTGCCAGCAGCTTAGGGCGGACTAGTAGTTCGCAGTATTTT. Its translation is CASSLGRTSSSQYF.